What follows are 5 T cell receptor beta chains derived from one specimen sequenced in a study of metastatic and nonmetastatic thyroid tumors. TCRdb re-called the PCR reads via MiXCR. The sample includes 20,000 to 25,000 clones, over 10% of them seen just once. Each patient went into thyroid surgery without having received any treatment. The sequenced sample was blood. The receptors shown here come from a female donor with papillary thyroid cancer or a benign thyroid nodule (not recorded which). Some clones in this sample may be carry-over from other donors' samples.

This clone was seen at least ten times. V gene TRBV12-3 or TRBV12-4 combines with J gene TRBJ2-3, with TRBD2 matching 7 bases. Trimming removed 3 bases from V and 1 base from J; junction bases left unmatched: 1. There are 14 residues in the CDR3. CDR3 DNA sequence: TGTGCCAGCAGTTTGCTAGCGGGCACAGATACGCAGTATTTT. This gives the protein CASSLLAGTDTQYF.

Notes on this clone: No conserved phenylalanine or tryptophan is present at the end of the CDR3, so a read error is the likely explanation. The V and J genes are TRBV15 and TRBJ1-5, with D perhaps matching TRBD1 (5 bases). Germline CDR1 reads LNHNV; CDR2 reads YYDKDF (reference sequence). The CDR3 length is 13 residues. For the CDR3, the DNA is TGTTCCACAGCGGACATTCCCAATCAGCCCCAGCATGTT. Its translation: CSTADIPNQPQHV.

This clone showed up just a few times. This may be a read error: a much more frequent sequence differs by one nucleotide. The chain is built from TRBV12-3 or TRBV12-4 and TRBJ2-5; TRBD2 agrees at 15 bases. Trimming cost V 6 bases and J 2 bases; bases outside gene matches: 13. CDR3 length: 19 amino acids. Written as DNA, the CDR3 is TGTGCCAGCAGGGATGGACTAGCGGGGGGGCAGGGAATACAAGAGACCCAGTACTTC. It encodes CASRDGLAGGQGIQETQYF.

This clone was counted ten times or more. The same CDR3 is also encoded by other DNA sequences in this sample. CDR3 amino acids: CASSQGYPGGQETQYF. The CDR3 DNA follows: TGCGCCAGCAGCCAAGGGTACCCAGGGGGTCAAGAGACCCAGTACTTC. The rearrangement uses TRBV4-1 and TRBJ2-5, with TRBD1 matching over 7 bases. This CDR3 region has 16 residues. From germline, CDR1 is MGHRA and CDR2 YSYEKL. Germline trimming cut 1 base from V and 2 bases from J; bases unmatched to any gene: 7.

This clone is judged medium-sized. The chain is built from TRBV6-2 or TRBV6-3 and TRBJ1-2; D possibly corresponds to TRBD1 (5 bases). Trimming removed 2 bases from V and 3 bases from J, with 16 bases in between. The CDR3 consists of 16 residues. Germline values: CDR1 MNHEY, CDR2 SVGEGT. CDR3 residues: CASSYSGPRGDYGYTF. The CDR3 region has the DNA TGTGCCAGCAGTTACAGCGGGCCCCGGGGCGACTATGGCTACACCTTC.